The text below deals with one T cell receptor beta chain. What it recognizes is unknown. The time point is: peripheral blood 6 weeks after treatment start. Sequenced by immunoSEQ multiplex PCR; TCRdb stores in-frame clones only, minus some. The sample yields 50,000 or so clones, under 85% seen once. This CDR3 has 18 residues. The data originate from a study of PD-L1 blockade in urothelial cancer. Study context: Patients went on atezolizumab in 2014, receiving 1,200 mg intravenously every 3 weeks. The analyses of blood took place 3 weeks (second dose) and 6 weeks after treatment start. General study points: Pretreatment clonality of the blood TCR repertoire below the median was predictive of superior survival.

Sequences were derived from PBMCs, sampled around atezolizumab (anti-PD-L1) treatment. V is TRBV21-1 and J is TRBJ2-1; TRBD2 is the table's D call, not checked against the DNA. TRBV21-1 corresponds to a pseudogene. This receptor was obtained from a man over 45 with urothelial cancer. The CDR3 coding sequence is TGTGCCAGCAGCAGGCGGACTAGCGGGGCGAGCTCCTACAATGAGCAGTTCTTC. Translating it yields CASSRRTSGASSYNEQFF.